These 9 T cell receptor beta chains came from one sample sequenced in a study of blood T cell repertoires in COVID-19. Sequenced by immunoSEQ multiplex PCR; TCRdb stores in-frame clones only, minus some. The sample lists under 300,000 clones; roughly 88% were seen once. The specimen sequenced was peripheral blood. The source is a woman between 70 and 85 years old with acute or convalescent COVID-19.

V is TRBV19 and J is TRBJ1-3; D unclear. The germline CDR1 and CDR2 sequences are LNHDA and SQIVND (reference sequence). The CDR3 is made up of 17 amino acids. Trimming pared 3 bases from V and 0 bases from J, leaving 15 bases between. The CDR3 loop reads CASSIGGAFLSGNTIYF. The CDR3 DNA reads as TGTGCCAGTAGTATCGGTGGAGCTTTTCTCTCTGGAAACACCATATATTTT.

V is TRBV5-6 and J is TRBJ2-3; D is possibly TRBD1 (5 bases). CDR3 length: 16 amino acids. The V gene lost 1 base and the J gene lost 7 bases, with 19 bases spanning the gap. Germline lookup yields CDR1 SGHDT and CDR2 YYEEEE. The CDR3: CASSLKAGSSVYTQYF. CDR3 sequence (DNA): TGTGCCAGCAGCTTGAAGGCAGGGTCAAGTGTATATACGCAGTATTTT.

The V and J genes are TRBV6-5 and TRBJ1-5, with 7 bases that match TRBD1. In germline, CDR1 is MNHEY, CDR2 SVGAGI. The length of the CDR3 is 13 residues. J gave up 4 bases and V 6 bases, and 3 bases lay outside the gene matches. The CDR3 DNA reads TGTGCCAGCAGATCACAGGGGAATCAGCCCCAGCATTTT. Translated: CASRSQGNQPQHF.

This clone showed up just once. The chain combines TRBV5-1 with TRBJ1-2, with 7 bases aligning to TRBD1. Per germline, CDR1 SGHRS and CDR2 YFSETQ. The V and J ends lost 0 bases and 3 bases, in that order; junction bases with no gene match: 2. The CDR3 has 14 residues. DNA of the CDR3: TGCGCCAGCAGCTTGGCGGGGACAGACTATGGCTACACCTTC. Its protein product is CASSLAGTDYGYTF.

This clone was seen once. The chain joins TRBV13 to TRBJ2-7; TRBD2 might be the D (6 bases). The CDR3 length is 13 residues. Trimming removed 5 bases at V and 3 bases at J, with 11 bases between. The V gene's germline CDR1 is PRHDT and CDR2 FYEKMQ (reference sequence). Here the CDR3 DNA reads TGTGCCAGCAGCATACCGGGACTCTACGAGCAGTACTTC. As protein: CASSIPGLYEQYF. The full variable domain, completed using reference TRBV13 and TRBJ2-7, is AAGVIQSPRHLIKEKRETATLKCYPIPRHDTVYWYQQGPGQDPQFLISFYEKMQSDKGSIPDRFSAQQFSDYHSELNMSSLELGDSALYFCASSIPGLYEQYFGPGTRLTVT.

The rearrangement links TRBV2 to TRBJ1-1; D perhaps matches TRBD1 (5 bases). Trimming took off 3 bases at V and 0 bases at J, with 11 bases between the two ends. The CDR3 consists of 15 residues. The germline V gene has CDR1 SNHLY and CDR2 FYNNEI. The CDR3 loop reads CASSEARAMNTEAFF. CDR3 nucleotides: TGTGCCAGCAGTGAGGCCAGGGCCATGAACACTGAAGCTTTCTTT.

This chain joins TRBV6-5 and TRBJ2-7; D may be TRBD1 (5 bases). Germline assignment: CDR1 MNHEY and CDR2 SVGAGI. This CDR3 is 14 amino acids long. V was pared by 6 bases and J by 9 bases, with 21 bases between. The CDR3 protein is CASRRTSYTEGQYF. CDR3 bases: TGTGCCAGCAGAAGGACATCCTACACCGAAGGGCAGTACTTC.

The chain employs TRBV18 and TRBJ2-7; unclear D gene. V gave up 6 bases and J gave up 3 bases, with 6 bases separating them. The germline CDR1 and CDR2 sequences are KGHSH and LQKENI. The CDR3 covers 11 residues. The chain's CDR3 is CASSGDYEQYF. The CDR3, as DNA: TGTGCCAGCTCCGGAGACTACGAGCAGTACTTC.

The V gene is TRBV11-2, the J gene TRBJ1-5; 10 nucleotides line up with TRBD1. The CDR3 sequence is 17 residues long. J was trimmed by 2 bases and V by 0 bases; bases with no gene match: 4. Germline V gene lookup returns CDR1 SGHAT and CDR2 FQNNGV. The CDR3 loop is CASSLDRGTGGNQPQHF. DNA of the CDR3: TGTGCCAGCAGCTTAGATCGCGGGACAGGGGGCAATCAGCCCCAGCATTTT.